The sequence of this T cell receptor (beta chain) was determined in a study of CD8+ T cells in alopecia areata (dated by TCRdb to the late 2010s). Regarding the research as a whole: The treated patients took part in an open-label pilot trial in which moderate-to-severe alopecia areata was treated with oral tofacitinib at 5 to 10 mg twice daily. Tofacitinib was administered for 6 to 18 months, and 6 months of follow-up off drug were then conducted to assess delayed response and recurrence. The study used high-throughput TCRbeta sequencing to examine T cell clonal expansion in alopecia areata, in both the C3H/HeJ mouse model and human patients. Human TCRbeta sequencing covered scalp tissue and sorted CD4+ and CD8+ peripheral blood T cells from patchy and totalis/universalis alopecia areata patients and healthy controls. Tofacitinib-treated patients had biopsies at baseline and at 4 and 24 weeks of treatment, with a later scalp biopsy in several patients. Scalp clonality was compared across normal scalp (n=4), patchy alopecia areata scalp (n=8), and alopecia totalis/universalis scalp (n=8). The RNA source kit depended on sample type: the PAXgene miRNA kit for fixed scalp, the miRNeasy kit for PBMCs, and the RNeasy kit for mouse skin. TCRbeta CDR3 regions were amplified by immunoSEQ multiplex PCR with 35 Vbeta forward and 13 Jbeta reverse primers.

The time point label here, explained by the study, means: baseline before oral tofacitinib. Lesional scalp punch biopsies and peripheral blood were obtained from alopecia areata patients. After PBMCs were isolated by density centrifugation and stained for CD3, CD4 and CD8, a FACSAria was used to sort CD4+ and CD8+ T cells. The full study reports these points: Resident alphabeta T cells in normal human skin are also sequenced, complicating scalp TCR repertoire analysis, unlike mouse skin dominated by gammadelta T cells. Lesional scalp, especially in alopecia totalis/universalis, showed higher clonality and more expanded CD8+ clones than normal scalp, suggesting antigenic drive. Shared TCR sequences between patients were less evident than in mice, which may be partly attributable to HLA diversity in the patient population.

V gives up 4 bases and J gives up 7 bases, and the segment between their germline ends measures 10 bases. Inclusive of the bounding cysteine and phenylalanine, the CDR3 is 12 residues long. Only CDR3 DNA is held: 36 bases, read in frame from base 1. Sequences GTSNPN (CDR1) and SVGIG (CDR2) are obtained from the germline V gene (reference sequence). Library generation was performed with the immunoSEQ multiplex PCR assay. For TCR sequencing, RNA was extracted from every sample and reverse transcribed into cDNA to serve as template. First-strand cDNA was synthesized using SuperScript III with a 2:1 mix of oligo-dT and random hexamers. A synthetic immune receptor repertoire was used to assess amplification bias, and residual bias was removed computationally. In the original analysis: Raw reads were preprocessed to remove errors, and CDR3 was defined according to IMGT conventions as the region from the conserved cysteine to phenylalanine. Clonality was computed by normalizing Shannon entropy by log2 of the number of productive unique TCRs and subtracting the result from 1. CD4 or CD8 identity of scalp clones was inferred by cross-referencing scalp TCRbeta sequences with sorted blood CD4 and CD8 repertoires. Entries here come from immuneACCESS through TCRdb and include only in-frame sequences with V and J called. Some clones fail to appear in such tables; in the studies checked, an unresolved V gene covers under half of the shortfall, and the cause of the remainder is unknown. The V and J calls and the clone size are those of that table, but D and trimming were determined from the DNA. This sample holds about 180,000 clones; about 63% were observed only once. The top ten clones comprise roughly 15% of the sample.

This clone was observed a single time. What this receptor recognizes is not known. Base-call qualities are not available, and no considerably larger clone is one nucleotide away. The source material was CD4+ T cells sorted from blood, sampled at week 0. This chain joins TRBV30 to TRBJ1-4; the D segment could be TRBD1, given 5 matching bases. The source of this sequence is a human donor with alopecia areata. CDR3 region: CAWTGLGEKLFF. The bases read TGTGCCTGGACAGGGTTGGGTGAAAAACTGTTTTTT.